In this sample, the clone carrying this T cell receptor (beta chain) turned up a few times. This record belongs to a study of blood T cell repertoires in COVID-19. The assay was immunoSEQ multiplex PCR, and TCRdb's table has in-frame clones only and misses some. Of under 250,000 clones in the sample, approximately 84% were seen once. CDR1 and CDR2 from the germline V gene are SGHAT and FQNNGV. Trimming removed 4 bases from V and 3 bases from J, with 13 bases in between. The CDR3 consists of 14 residues. The sample was peripheral blood. The chain has TRBV11-2 and TRBJ2-7, with D maybe TRBD1 (7 bases). The sequence came from a woman between 50 and 59 years old with active or convalescent COVID-19. The CDR3 DNA is TGTGCCAGCAGCTCCGGGACAGCGGGCTACGAGCAGTACTTC. Protein: CASSSGTAGYEQYF.